The 5 T cell receptor beta chains presented below share a single source sample, sequenced in a study of Ad26.COV2.S vaccination and SARS-CoV-2 variants. Clones were read by immunoSEQ multiplex PCR, and TCRdb kept only the in-frame ones, dropping some. Of some 350,000 clones listed, under 95% are singletons. The sequenced sample was peripheral blood, obtained after recovery from COVID-19. These receptors were collected from a human donor who had recovered from COVID-19.

As for this clone: Other DNA sequences in the sample encode the same CDR3. V is TRBV9 and J is TRBJ1-5, with D unclear. This CDR3 contains 14 residues. V was cut by 0 bases and J by 2 bases, with 6 bases left in between. Germline-derived CDR1 and CDR2 are SGDLS and YYNGEE. The CDR3 DNA follows: TGTGCCAGCAGCGTAGGGCAGGGCAATCAGCCCCAGCATTTT. Translation gives CASSVGQGNQPQHF.

V is TRBV27 and J is TRBJ1-1; 7 bases are shared with TRBD1. This CDR3 has 12 residues. V dropped 7 bases and J dropped 7; count of bases not matched to a gene: 6. Germline V gives CDR1 MNHEY, CDR2 SMNVEV (reference sequence). Here the CDR3 DNA reads TGTGCCAGCAAGACAGGGTTTAATGAAGCTTTCTTT. Its protein is CASKTGFNEAFF.

The rearrangement links TRBV7-9 to TRBJ1-2; D is ambiguous. The CDR3 loop spans 13 amino acids. Trimming stripped 3 bases from V and 1 base from J, with 6 bases between. The germline CDR1 and CDR2 sequences are SEHNR and FQNEAQ (reference sequence). CDR3 sequence reads: CASSFGVNYGYTF. In DNA form, the CDR3 reads TGTGCCAGCAGCTTCGGGGTTAACTATGGCTACACCTTC.

On this clone itself: An end of the junction differs from the germline gene, which may be a read error. The chain employs TRBV5-4 and TRBJ2-2; a weak D match, TRBD2 (7 bases). The CDR3 extends over 15 amino acids. Germline CDR1 SGHNT, CDR2 YYREEE (reference sequence). The CDR3 is CARSARGAGGGELFF. In nucleotides, the CDR3 is TGTGCCCGCAGCGCCCGGGGGGCCGGGGGCGGGGAGCTGTTTTTT.

V and J are TRBV4-3 and TRBJ1-1; the D gene is possibly TRBD1 (6 bases). The CDR3 consists of 13 residues. Trimming left V 0 bases short and J 6 bases short, with 8 bases between. Germline V gene lookup returns CDR1 LGHNA and CDR2 YSLEER. CDR3 loop: CASSQDGGAEAFF. The CDR3 nucleotides read TGCGCCAGCAGCCAAGATGGGGGCGCTGAAGCTTTCTTT.